This is a list of T cell receptor beta chains from one sample in a study of cytomegalovirus exposure and HLA in healthy donors. Data came from immunoSEQ multiplex PCR; TCRdb stores just in-frame clones and leaves some out. The data show roughly 130,000 clones, approximately 91% seen once. The sequenced material came from PBMCs. Receptor source: a man aged 25 to 40 in good health and CMV-seronegative. Each CDR3 is given without its conserved first and last residue.

CDR3 protein,V gene,J gene,CDR3 length
ATQGGWTYEQY,TRBV6-5,TRBJ2-7,11
ASSWSRKQKNTEAF,TRBV23-1,TRBJ1-1,14
ASSYLGQGNNEQF,TRBV6-6,TRBJ2-1,13
AISEPGTGFYNEQF,TRBV10-3,TRBJ2-1,14
ASSLAAGEGTGELF,TRBV7-9,TRBJ2-2,14
ASSSREGGAYEQY,TRBV27,TRBJ2-7,13
ASSEGARETQY,TRBV25-1,TRBJ2-5,11
ASSHSQAGAGETQY,TRBV4-1,TRBJ2-5,14
ASSSQGYGNTIY,TRBV27,TRBJ1-3,12
ASSFSQVNYGYT,TRBV11-2,TRBJ1-2,12
ASSARGGPGTGELF,TRBV11-2,TRBJ2-2,14
ASSLGFVQGYT,TRBV7-2,TRBJ1-2,11
AWTFEGGNEKLF,TRBV30,TRBJ1-4,12
ASRTGQDGYNEQF,TRBV27,TRBJ2-1,13
ASSWSNGPYEQY,TRBV5-1,TRBJ2-7,12
ASSLGTGYGYT,TRBV27,TRBJ1-2,11
ASSLGLLTSGKETQY,TRBV11-2,TRBJ2-5,15
ASSPNMGQSEKLF,TRBV5-1,TRBJ1-4,13
ASSVPGQGQRGYT,TRBV25-1,TRBJ1-2,13
ASSPGQGGYYGYT,TRBV18,TRBJ1-2,13
ASTPAGGQSNEQF,TRBV5-1,TRBJ2-1,13
ASSGVSSYNEQF,TRBV2,TRBJ2-1,12
ASRLRANYGYT,TRBV2,TRBJ1-2,11